These 28 T cell receptor beta chains share one sample of origin, sequenced in a study of CD8 T cells in ankylosing spondylitis. TCRdb re-derived calls from the 5' RACE reads in MiXCR, one entry per CDR3 protein. Of roughly 250,000 distinct CDR3 sequences in the sample, roughly 10% were seen once. Input material: blood, either unsorted or a sorted T cell fraction (not recorded which). All receptors come from a male donor with ankylosing spondylitis or in good health (not recorded which).

In this sample, this clonotype turned up many times. The rearrangement joins TRBV10-3 to TRBJ1-6; the D gene is possibly TRBD1 (5 bases). Trimming stripped 3 bases from V and 6 bases from J, with 12 bases between. The CDR3 is 15 amino acids. Germline values: CDR1 ENHRY, CDR2 SYGVKD. The CDR3: CAISDGWGSNSPLHF. For the CDR3, the DNA is TGTGCCATCAGTGACGGGTGGGGCAGTAATTCACCCCTCCACTTT.

This clonotype showed up many times. V is TRBV20-1 and J is TRBJ1-2; D remains unclear. Germline values: CDR1 DFQATT, CDR2 SNEGSKA (reference sequence). This CDR3 region has 13 residues. Deletions cut 1 base from V and 3 bases from J, with 9 bases between. The CDR3 DNA is TGCAGTGCTAGAGGGCGGTCCCACTATGGCTACACCTTC. It codes for CSARGRSHYGYTF.

This clonotype has ten or more counts. The V and J genes are TRBV4-2 and TRBJ2-1; D is possibly TRBD2 (6 bases). V dropped 0 bases and J dropped 5 bases, with 26 bases sitting between them. The length of the CDR3 is 20 residues. Germline V gives CDR1 LGHNA, CDR2 YNFKEQ. The CDR3 here is CASSQDLFQVATWGDNEQFF. The CDR3 region has the DNA TGTGCCAGCAGCCAAGATCTTTTTCAGGTGGCGACTTGGGGGGACAATGAGCAGTTCTTC.

The table lists this clonotype with many counts. CDR3 nucleotide sequence: TGTGCCAGCAGCTTCGCTAGCGGGGGGCGATACAATGAGCAGTTCTTC. Translation: CASSFASGGRYNEQFF. The rearrangement links TRBV7-9 to TRBJ2-1; 11 bases agree with TRBD2. Germline V lookup: CDR1 SEHNR, CDR2 FQNEAQ (reference sequence). With 3 bases clipped from V and 4 bases from J, the junction kept 5 bases outside the gene matches. There are 16 residues in the CDR3.

This clonotype was detected many times. This rearrangement joins TRBV5-4 to TRBJ2-3, with 12 positions matching TRBD2. Losses at the gene ends were 2 bases for V and 3 bases for J; bases not matched to a gene: 1. The CDR3 is 15 amino acids. Looked up from germline, CDR1 is SGHNT and CDR2 is YYREEE (reference sequence). CDR3 coding DNA: TGTGCCAGCAGCTTTACTAGCGGGAGGACAGATACGCAGTATTTT. It is translated as CASSFTSGRTDTQYF.

This clonotype appeared a few times. This chain links TRBV7-2 with TRBJ2-5, with D maybe TRBD2 (5 bases). In germline, CDR1 is SGHTA, CDR2 FQGNSA. The germline V and J ends were trimmed by 0 bases and 4 bases, with 6 bases remaining between them. The CDR3 contains 13 residues. The CDR3 DNA sequence: TGTGCCAGCAGCTTAGCCGAGGGAGAGACCCAGTACTTC. Its translation is CASSLAEGETQYF.

This clonotype was counted many times. The chain joins TRBV20-1 to TRBJ2-7; perhaps TRBD2 as D (6 bases). From germline, CDR1 is DFQATT and CDR2 SNEGSKA (reference sequence). Trimming pared 0 bases from V and 3 bases from J, leaving 15 bases between. CDR3 length: 15 amino acids. DNA for the CDR3: TGCAGTGCTAGAGATCGGGGCGGGATCATCTACGAGCAGTACTTC. It is translated as CSARDRGGIIYEQYF.

This rearrangement joins TRBV20-1 to TRBJ2-7; the D gene is possibly TRBD2 (5 bases). This CDR3 contains 14 residues. V lost 5 bases and J lost 0, with 14 bases in between. Germline CDR1 reads DFQATT; CDR2 reads SNEGSKA (reference sequence). CDR3 loop: CSARLGGSSYEQYF. CDR3 DNA sequence: TGCAGTGCTCGCCTCGGAGGTAGCTCCTACGAGCAGTACTTC.

The chain carries TRBV7-9 and TRBJ2-5; 9 nucleotides match TRBD2. V gave up 6 bases and J gave up 5 bases; unmatched junction bases: 13. The CDR3 consists of 16 residues. Germline V gene data show CDR1 as SEHNR and CDR2 as FQNEAQ (reference sequence). CDR3 amino acids: CASSRLAGGPLETQYF. CDR3 coding DNA: TGTGCCAGCAGTCGTCTGGCGGGGGGGCCGTTGGAGACCCAGTACTTC. The full variable domain, its missing parts supplied by reference TRBV7-9 and TRBJ2-5, is DTGVSQNPRHKITKRGQNVTFRCDPISEHNRLYWYRQTLGQGPEFLTYFQNEAQLEKSRLLSDRFSAERPKGSFSTLEIQRTEQGDSAMYLCASSRLAGGPLETQYFGPGTRLLVL.

In its sample, this clonotype was seen many times. The chain is built from TRBV20-1 and TRBJ2-5; TRBD2 aligns across 7 bases. Germline CDR1 and CDR2: DFQATT and SNEGSKA (reference sequence). V trimming: 6 bases; J trimming: 1 base; junction bases outside the gene matches: 11. CDR3 size: 15 residues. The CDR3 nucleotides read TGCAGTGCCGAGGGGCGGCTAGCGGCCCAAGAGACCCAGTACTTC. Protein sequence: CSAEGRLAAQETQYF.

This clonotype was counted between two and nine times. This chain joins TRBV29-1 and TRBJ1-2, with TRBD1 matching over 7 bases. The CDR3 consists of 13 residues. Germline CDR1 is SQVTM and CDR2 is ANQGSEA. Trimming cost V 4 bases and J 0 bases; bases outside gene matches: 2. The CDR3 loop is CSVGRGANYGYTF. CDR3 DNA sequence: TGCAGCGTTGGCAGGGGGGCTAACTATGGCTACACCTTC.

This clonotype was seen at least ten times. The chain employs TRBV25-1 and TRBJ2-5, with D hard to call. Trimming removed 3 bases from V and 0 bases from J, with 5 bases in between. CDR1 and CDR2 from the germline V gene are MGHDK and SYGVNS. This CDR3 spans 13 amino acids. The chain's CDR3 is CASSDRNQETQYF. The CDR3 nucleotides read TGTGCCAGCAGTGACCGAAACCAAGAGACCCAGTACTTC.

This clonotype has ten or more counts. The chain uses TRBV20-1 and TRBJ2-1, with TRBD2 matching 8 bases. Per germline, CDR1 DFQATT and CDR2 SNEGSKA (reference sequence). This CDR3 spans 14 amino acids. V gave up 6 bases and J gave up 8 bases; unmatched junction bases: 12. This CDR3 is CSAVSGTRDDEQFF. DNA of the CDR3: TGCAGTGCCGTGTCCGGGACTAGGGACGATGAGCAGTTCTTC.

In its sample, this clonotype was seen many times. This sequence joins TRBV3-1 and TRBJ2-3, with 9 nucleotides matching TRBD1. There are 15 residues in the CDR3. Trimming took 6 bases from V and 5 from J; bases not matched to a gene: 9. Germline CDR1 is LGHDT and CDR2 is YNNKEL (reference sequence). This CDR3 is CASSLTGGKGDTQYF. In DNA, the CDR3 is TGTGCCAGCAGTCTTACAGGGGGCAAAGGAGATACGCAGTATTTT.

This clonotype was counted only a few times. The CDR3 here is CASSPGGSGGLYEQYF. The CDR3 region has the DNA TGTGCCAGCAGCCCTGGAGGGAGCGGGGGGTTATACGAGCAGTACTTC. The J gene is TRBJ2-7, the V gene TRBV7-2; 9 bases agree with TRBD2. The V gene end was trimmed by 5 bases and the J gene end by 4 bases; junction bases not matched to a gene: 12. CDR3 length equals 16 residues. Per the germline V gene, CDR1 is SGHTA and CDR2 is FQGNSA. Full variable domain (missing parts from reference TRBV7-2 and TRBJ2-7): GAGVSQSPSNKVTEKGKDVELRCDPISGHTALYWYRQSLGQGLEFLIYFQGNSAPDKSGLPSDRFSAERTGGSVSTLTIQRTQQEDSAVYLCASSPGGSGGLYEQYFGPGTRLTVT.

The gene calls are TRBV9 and TRBJ2-7; possible D gene TRBD1, 5 bases. The V gene lost 0 bases and the J gene lost 2 bases, with 9 bases spanning the gap. The CDR3 sequence is 14 residues long. Germline CDR1 is SGDLS and CDR2 is YYNGEE. CDR3 bases: TGTGCCAGCAGCGTAGAAGGGGTCCCCTACGAGCAGTACTTC. It yields the protein CASSVEGVPYEQYF.

Ten or more counts support this clonotype. The chain recombines TRBV5-6 with TRBJ2-1; D not resolved. From germline, CDR1 is SGHDT and CDR2 YYEEEE. The V end was cut by 0 bases, the J end by 0 bases, with 7 bases between. The CDR3 has 15 residues. The CDR3 region is CASSLDTSSYNEQFF. Written as DNA, the CDR3 is TGTGCCAGCAGCTTGGACACCAGCTCCTACAATGAGCAGTTCTTC.

Ten or more counts support this clonotype. The V gene is TRBV5-1, the J gene TRBJ1-1; D might be TRBD1 (5 bases). Trimming took off 5 bases at V and 4 bases at J, with 12 bases between the two ends. The CDR3 extends over 13 amino acids. Germline lookup yields CDR1 SGHRS and CDR2 YFSETQ. CDR3 loop: CASRGPGSTEAFF. Here the CDR3 DNA reads TGCGCCAGCAGGGGGCCCGGGAGCACTGAAGCTTTCTTT.

There are many counts of this clonotype. V and J are TRBV7-8 and TRBJ2-1, with TRBD2 matching over 9 bases. The CDR3 has 15 residues. Germline lookup yields CDR1 SGHVS and CDR2 FQNEAQ. V lost 5 bases and J lost 4; bases outside the gene matches: 6. The CDR3 nucleotides are TGTGCCAGCAGCCGCGGGAGGGCCGGGTACAATGAGCAGTTCTTC. This gives the protein CASSRGRAGYNEQFF.

This clonotype came up many times. This chain connects TRBV20-1 to TRBJ2-7, with 12 positions matching TRBD2. V dropped 2 bases and J dropped 4; count of bases not matched to a gene: 3. Germline-derived CDR1 and CDR2 are DFQATT and SNEGSKA (reference sequence). CDR3 length: 14 residues. Written as DNA, the CDR3 is TGCAGTGCTAGAAAGACTAGCGGGAGATACGAGCAGTACTTC. Its protein product is CSARKTSGRYEQYF.

Many counts were recorded for this clonotype. The rearrangement links TRBV25-1 to TRBJ2-3; TRBD2 might be the D (6 bases). CDR1 is MGHDK, CDR2 SYGVNS, per germline. The germline V and J ends were trimmed by 2 bases and 5 bases, with 11 bases remaining between them. The CDR3 runs 14 residues. This chain's CDR3 is CASSEPSVGDTQYF. In DNA form, the CDR3 reads TGTGCCAGCAGTGAACCTAGCGTGGGAGATACGCAGTATTTT.

This clonotype was counted between two and nine times. The chain is built from TRBV5-1 and TRBJ1-3, with D possibly TRBD1 on 5 matching bases. V lost 4 bases to trimming and J lost 3 bases, with 11 bases between them. The germline V gene has CDR1 SGHRS and CDR2 YFSETQ. The CDR3 contains 14 residues. The DNA of the CDR3 is TGCGCCAGCAGCGAGGGGAGACGTGGAAACACCATATATTTT. Translated, it gives CASSEGRRGNTIYF.

This clonotype was detected ten times or more. V and J are TRBV20-1 and TRBJ2-7; 8 nucleotides match TRBD1. The germline CDR1 and CDR2 sequences are DFQATT and SNEGSKA (reference sequence). This CDR3 has 13 amino acids. V dropped 1 base and J dropped 2; count of bases not matched to a gene: 1. The CDR3 DNA reads as TGCAGTGCTAGAGGACAGGGGACCTACGAGCAGTACTTC. Encoded protein: CSARGQGTYEQYF.

This clonotype appeared many times. CDR3 residues: CSGQNPGLAVQETQYF. CDR3 nucleotide sequence: TGCAGTGGACAAAACCCGGGACTAGCGGTCCAAGAGACCCAGTACTTC. The gene calls are TRBV20-1 and TRBJ2-5, with 11 bases matching TRBD2. This CDR3 region has 16 residues. Trimming at V came to 7 bases and at J to 1 base, leaving 11 bases not matched to a gene. Per the germline V gene, CDR1 is DFQATT and CDR2 is SNEGSKA (reference sequence).

This clonotype was observed many times. The chain links TRBV12-3 or TRBV12-4 to TRBJ1-5, with a possible D match to TRBD1 (6 bases). This CDR3 has 17 residues. The V end was cut by 3 bases, the J end by 7 bases, with 22 bases between. The DNA of the CDR3 is TGTGCCAGCAGTTTTAGCCGAGGGGGTTCAAGGAAGCAGCCCCAGCATTTT. Protein sequence: CASSFSRGGSRKQPQHF.

This clonotype was observed many times. J is TRBJ2-2 and V is TRBV10-3, with a tentative D call TRBD1 (6 bases). Germline CDR1 reads ENHRY; CDR2 reads SYGVKD. This CDR3 is 15 amino acids long. Trimming removed 4 bases from V and 0 bases from J, with 9 bases in between. The CDR3 is CAISADSPNTGELFF. In nucleotides, the CDR3 is TGTGCCATCAGTGCGGACAGTCCGAACACCGGGGAGCTGTTTTTT.

This clonotype was counted ten times or more. The V and J genes are TRBV30 and TRBJ1-3; D is undetermined. This CDR3 comprises 13 residues. V was trimmed by 4 bases and J by 4 bases, leaving 11 bases between them. Germline V CDR1 and CDR2: GTSNPN, SVGIG (reference sequence). CDR3 DNA sequence: TGTGCCTGGACCCCGGGGAGCGGAAACACCATATATTTT. Translated: CAWTPGSGNTIYF.

This clonotype was counted only a few times. V is TRBV6-2 or TRBV6-3 and J is TRBJ2-1; 8 positions match TRBD2. This CDR3 is 14 amino acids long. Germline V gene sequence: CDR1 MNHEY, CDR2 SVGEGT. Trimming removed 4 bases from V and 6 bases from J; junction bases left unmatched: 5. CDR3 bases: TGTGCCAGCAGTTGGACTAGCTCTTCCAATGAGCAGTTCTTC. This gives the protein CASSWTSSSNEQFF.